These 14 T cell receptor beta chains share one sample of origin, sequenced in a study of siplizumab effects on memory and regulatory T cells. Generated by immunoSEQ multiplex PCR, the TCRdb table keeps only in-frame clones and is missing some. The sample lists 90,000 to 130,000 clones, about nine tenths occurring once. The sequencing input was CD4+ T cells sorted from blood. These receptors all stem from a human donor in good health.

The chain recombines TRBV5-1 with TRBJ2-3; 7 bases match TRBD1. V was pared by 4 bases and J by 3 bases, with 8 bases of the junction left unmatched. CDR3 length: 15 residues. CDR1 and CDR2 from the germline V gene are SGHRS and YFSETQ. In DNA form, the CDR3 reads TGCGCCAGCAGCAAAACAGGGGACACGACAGATACGCAGTATTTT. It codes for CASSKTGDTTDTQYF.

The V gene is TRBV29-1, the J gene TRBJ1-1; tentatively, D is TRBD1 (6 bases). Germline V gene lookup returns CDR1 SQVTM and CDR2 ANQGSEA. The CDR3 covers 11 residues. Trimming removed 6 bases from V and 11 bases from J, with 16 bases in between. The CDR3 region is CSVLGAGEAFF. For the CDR3, the DNA is TGCAGCGTCCTGGGGGCAGGGGAGGCTTTCTTT.

The chain carries TRBV6-6 and TRBJ2-1; unclear D gene. The length of the CDR3 is 14 residues. Germline V CDR1 and CDR2: MNHNY, SVGAGI (reference sequence). V was pared by 8 bases and J by 3 bases, with 14 bases between. The CDR3 sequence is CASYRSAYYNEQFF. The CDR3, as DNA: TGTGCCAGCTACCGATCGGCGTACTACAATGAGCAGTTCTTC.

On this clone: Compared with germline, one end of the junction differs, possibly owing to a read error. The V and J genes are TRBV5-1 and TRBJ1-2; D may be TRBD1 (5 bases). CDR3 length: 13 residues. Per the germline V gene, CDR1 is SGHRS and CDR2 is YFSETQ. The CDR3 DNA is TGCGCCAGCAGTTTGGACACCTACTATGGCTACACCTTC. This encodes CASSLDTYYGYTF.

J is TRBJ2-2 and V is TRBV5-4; D remains unclear. Trimming took 6 bases from V and 0 from J, leaving 6 bases between them. This CDR3 has 13 residues. Looked up from germline, CDR1 is SGHNT and CDR2 is YYREEE (reference sequence). CDR3 region: CASIRSNTGELFF. The CDR3 DNA reads as TGTGCCAGCATCAGGTCGAACACCGGGGAGCTGTTTTTT.

The rearrangement links TRBV11-2 to TRBJ1-5, with 7 bases lining up with TRBD1. V shed 5 bases and J 5 bases; nucleotides not matched to a gene: 9. CDR3 length equals 15 residues. CDR1 is SGHAT and CDR2 is FQNNGV in the germline V gene. This CDR3 reads CASSDGSGGYQPQHF. The CDR3 DNA sequence: TGTGCCAGCAGCGACGGATCAGGGGGGTATCAGCCCCAGCATTTT.

This sequence joins TRBV5-1 and TRBJ2-5; D is perhaps TRBD1 or TRBD2 (6 bases each). The CDR3 is made up of 16 amino acids. CDR1 and CDR2 from the germline V gene are SGHRS and YFSETQ. V dropped 4 bases and J dropped 0 bases, with 16 bases sitting between them. The CDR3 here is CASSLNPGAYQETQYF. In nucleotides, the CDR3 is TGCGCCAGCAGCCTAAATCCGGGGGCTTACCAAGAGACCCAGTACTTC.

The rearrangement uses TRBV19 and TRBJ1-5, with D unresolved. Deletions cut 1 base from V and 3 bases from J, with 13 bases between. The CDR3 contains 16 residues. Per the germline V gene, CDR1 is LNHDA and CDR2 is SQIVND (reference sequence). DNA of the CDR3: TGTGCCAGTAGTATAGGACGGGCGGAATTCAATCAGCCCCAGCATTTT. It translates to CASSIGRAEFNQPQHF.

The rearrangement joins TRBV7-9 to TRBJ2-4, with unresolved D. This CDR3 has 14 residues. The germline gives CDR1 SEHNR, CDR2 FQNEAQ (reference sequence). Deletions cut 1 base from V and 4 bases from J, with 8 bases between. The CDR3 is CASSLGVGKNIQYF. CDR3 nucleotides: TGTGCCAGCAGCTTAGGCGTCGGGAAAAACATTCAGTACTTC.

V is TRBV18 and J is TRBJ1-2; TRBD1 aligns across 9 bases. The ends lost 0 bases at V and 4 bases at J; junction bases unmatched: 6. Germline values: CDR1 KGHSH, CDR2 LQKENI. CDR3 size: 16 residues. The CDR3 spells CASSPPGTGSGYGYTF. The CDR3 DNA reads as TGTGCCAGCTCACCACCCGGGACAGGGAGCGGCTATGGCTACACCTTC.

The J gene is TRBJ1-4, the V gene TRBV30; D not resolved. V was cut by 2 bases and J by 4 bases, with 11 bases left in between. Germline V gene lookup returns CDR1 GTSNPN and CDR2 SVGIG (reference sequence). The CDR3 runs to 14 residues. CDR3 loop: CAWSRSQNNEKLFF. The CDR3 nucleotides are TGTGCCTGGAGTCGGAGCCAGAATAATGAAAAACTGTTTTTT.

This clone is a singleton in its sample. The V call is TRBV6-6, the J call TRBJ1-1; D is undetermined. Trimming removed 2 bases from V and 1 base from J, with 11 bases in between. The V gene's germline CDR1 is MNHNY and CDR2 SVGAGI (reference sequence). The CDR3 spans 15 residues. The CDR3 loop is CASSYQMTKNTEAFF. The CDR3 DNA reads as TGTGCCAGCAGTTACCAAATGACAAAGAACACTGAAGCTTTCTTT.

This chain connects TRBV19 to TRBJ1-1, with D perhaps TRBD1 (6 bases). Trimming took 2 bases from V and 6 from J, leaving 13 bases between them. The CDR3 has 14 amino acids. Germline V gene lookup returns CDR1 LNHDA and CDR2 SQIVND (reference sequence). This CDR3 is CASSIPGVGAEAFF. In DNA, the CDR3 is TGTGCCAGTAGTATACCAGGGGTAGGGGCTGAAGCTTTCTTT.

The gene calls are TRBV27 and TRBJ1-2, with TRBD1 as a possible D gene (6 bases). CDR1 is MNHEY and CDR2 is SMNVEV in the germline V gene (reference sequence). V dropped 6 bases and J dropped 8 bases, with 22 bases sitting between them. CDR3 length equals 15 residues. The CDR3 nucleotides are TGTGCCAGCAGCCAATCCCCAACAGGGAGCGGCGGCTACACCTTC. Amino acids: CASSQSPTGSGGYTF.